This T cell receptor beta chain comes out of a study of blood T cell repertoires in COVID-19. With 0 bases clipped from V and 5 bases from J, the junction kept 9 bases outside the gene matches. The CDR3 covers 17 residues. Germline V gives CDR1 SGDLS, CDR2 YYNGEE. Measured with immunoSEQ multiplex PCR; TCRdb has only the in-frame clones, and not every one. The sample holds tens of thousands of clones, more than 75% seen once. This TCR came from a human donor in a cohort sampled during active COVID-19. Sequencing input: peripheral blood. V gene TRBV9 combines with J gene TRBJ2-2; 8 bases are a match to TRBD2. The CDR3: CASSVGSGGRETGELFF. Here the CDR3 DNA reads TGTGCCAGCAGCGTAGGGTCGGGAGGGCGCGAAACCGGGGAGCTGTTTTTT.